This T cell receptor (beta chain) is from a study of OX40 agonist ivuxolimab in advanced cancers. Across the study: At doses from 0.01 to 10 mg/kg, patients were given intravenous ivuxolimab every 2 weeks. Broader study findings: Compared with others, partial responders at 0.1-3.0 mg/kg displayed clonal expansion among the lowest.

This CDR3 is built from 14 residues. V lost 4 bases, J lost 0 bases, and 8 bases lay in between. Germline CDR1 reads SGHNT; CDR2 reads YYREEE (reference sequence). Method: immunoSEQ multiplex PCR; TCRdb's copy keeps in-frame clones and lacks some. The table shows 58,000 or so clones, with 75% to 85% occurring only once. A word on this clone: What it binds is unknown. The same CDR3 also results from other DNA sequences found in this sample.

This clonotype was sampled from an adult with an advanced solid tumor such as melanoma, head and neck, liver or kidney cancer. The input for sequencing was CD4+ or CD8+ T cells sorted from blood, taken in a trial of the OX40 agonist ivuxolimab. This chain uses TRBV5-4 with TRBJ1-3; TRBD1 might be the D (5 bases). CDR3 DNA sequence: TGTGCCAGCAGCCCGGGACTCTCTGGAAACACCATATATTTT. Amino acid sequence: CASSPGLSGNTIYF.